This TCR beta chain is drawn from a study of T-cell memory formation after mild COVID-19. At the level of the study: In these data, TCR clusters were largely donor specific.

Deletions cut 5 bases from V and 1 base from J, with 12 bases between. The germline V gene encodes CDR1 SGHAT and CDR2 FQNNGV. This CDR3 is built from 15 residues. Study-level results: Pre-infection memory contained some responding clones, which suggested that cross-reactive memory had joined. For contracting clones, CD4+ ones sat mainly in CM and EM, CD8+ in EMRA.

TCRalpha and TCRbeta libraries used 5'RACE with constant-segment primers and UMIs. TCRdb analysed the 5' RACE reads with MiXCR anew, one entry per CDR3 protein. The repertoire holds about 90,000 distinct CDR3 sequences, with roughly 15% as singletons. Only a few counts were recorded for this clonotype. The target antigen is unknown. The sequence was obtained from a man aged 18 to 30 who had mild COVID-19 (a few samples of this study predate the infection). Cell type and time point are not known. Material: PBMCs or a T cell subset sorted from them (not recorded which). The chain couples TRBV11-2 to TRBJ2-1; the D gene could be TRBD1 or TRBD2 (6 bases each). The CDR3 reads CASSPRGVSYNEQFF. In DNA form, the CDR3 reads TGTGCCAGCAGCCCTAGGGGGGTTTCCTACAATGAGCAGTTCTTC.